This T cell receptor (beta chain) was sequenced in a study of OX40 agonist ivuxolimab in advanced cancers. Overall study context: The patients' treatment was ivuxolimab, an agonistic anti-OX40 (CD134) antibody. Patients got intravenous ivuxolimab at 0.01 to 10 mg/kg every 2 weeks. Hepatocellular carcinoma, melanoma, renal cell or head and neck cancer affected the dose-escalation patients.

This CDR3 spans 15 amino acids. V was clipped by 5 bases and J by 3 bases; unmatched bases: 7. In germline, CDR1 is MNHEY, CDR2 SMNVEV (reference sequence). Clones were sequenced by immunoSEQ multiplex PCR, and TCRdb holds only the in-frame ones, with some missing. This table has tens of thousands of clones, roughly four fifths appearing once. Systemic immunosuppression or a history of autoimmune disease excluded patients. This chain connects TRBV27 to TRBJ2-7, with 10 bases matching TRBD1. This material consisted of CD4+ or CD8+ T cells sorted from blood, taken in a trial of the OX40 agonist ivuxolimab. The clonotype comes from an adult with an advanced solid tumor such as melanoma, head and neck, liver or kidney cancer. Here the CDR3 reads CASSAWTGGLYEQYF. The CDR3 DNA follows: TGTGCCAGCAGTGCTTGGACAGGGGGACTCTACGAGCAGTACTTC.